The 3 T cell receptor beta chains in this list originate from one sample, sequenced in a study of T cell changes during pregnancy in multiple sclerosis. Profiling relied on immunoSEQ multiplex PCR, and the TCRdb table lists in-frame clones only, not all of them. The profile shows about 75,000 clones, around 94% of them singletons. Here the sequenced sample was CD4+ T cells from peripheral blood mononuclear cells, taken after pregnancy. These receptors originate from a female donor with multiple sclerosis, enrolled in a pregnancy study.

The sample holds one count of this clone. The V call is TRBV19, the J call TRBJ2-2; 9 positions agree with TRBD1. With V trimmed by 10 bases and J by 5 bases, 8 bases remained unmatched. The CDR3 totals 14 residues. CDR1 is LNHDA, CDR2 SQIVND, per germline (reference sequence). DNA for the CDR3: TGTGCCACCGGACAGGGGTTCTCAACCGGGGAGCTGTTTTTT. It yields the protein CATGQGFSTGELFF.

The V call is TRBV29-1, the J call TRBJ1-5; the match to TRBD1 covers 7 bases. The CDR3 extends over 14 amino acids. The J segment lost 2 bases and the V segment lost 4 bases, leaving 5 bases of the junction unmatched. Germline values: CDR1 SQVTM, CDR2 ANQGSEA. CDR3 in DNA: TGCAGCGTTGCGGTTCAGGGGGGCAATCAGCCCCAGCATTTT. Its protein product is CSVAVQGGNQPQHF.

About this clone itself: This same CDR3 is encoded by further DNA sequences in the sample. The V call is TRBV28, the J call TRBJ2-2, with 8 bases lining up with TRBD2. CDR3 length: 16 amino acids. Germline lookup yields CDR1 MDHEN and CDR2 SYDVKM. With V trimmed by 5 bases and J by 5 bases, 10 bases remained unmatched. The DNA of the CDR3 is TGTGCCAGCAGTCTCTCCAGCGGGAGAGGGACCGGGGAGCTGTTTTTT. It yields the protein CASSLSSGRGTGELFF.